This TCR beta chain was sequenced for a study of OX40 agonist ivuxolimab in advanced cancers. Data came from immunoSEQ multiplex PCR; TCRdb stores just in-frame clones and leaves some out. The sample lists tens of thousands of clones, roughly 87% occurring once. This CDR3 region has 15 residues. Germline V gives CDR1 SGDLS, CDR2 YYNGEE. Trimming took 2 bases from V and 2 from J, leaving 14 bases between them. About this clone: What it binds is unknown.

Study results and caveats: Expanded clones were, on average, more numerous in CD8+ T cells than in CD4+. Partial responders treated at 0.1-3.0 mg/kg exhibited clonal expansion among the lowest measured. At 0.1 to 3.0 mg/kg and by week 6, CD4+ and CD8+ T cells in the blood had expanded clonally.

The material sequenced was CD4+ or CD8+ T cells sorted from blood, taken in a trial of the OX40 agonist ivuxolimab. The rearrangement uses TRBV9 and TRBJ2-7; possibly TRBD1 for D (6 bases). This receptor was obtained from an adult with an advanced solid tumor such as melanoma, head and neck, liver or kidney cancer. CDR3 region: CASSVGDRPPYEQYF. CDR3 coding DNA: TGTGCCAGCAGCGTCGGAGACAGGCCCCCCTACGAGCAGTACTTC.